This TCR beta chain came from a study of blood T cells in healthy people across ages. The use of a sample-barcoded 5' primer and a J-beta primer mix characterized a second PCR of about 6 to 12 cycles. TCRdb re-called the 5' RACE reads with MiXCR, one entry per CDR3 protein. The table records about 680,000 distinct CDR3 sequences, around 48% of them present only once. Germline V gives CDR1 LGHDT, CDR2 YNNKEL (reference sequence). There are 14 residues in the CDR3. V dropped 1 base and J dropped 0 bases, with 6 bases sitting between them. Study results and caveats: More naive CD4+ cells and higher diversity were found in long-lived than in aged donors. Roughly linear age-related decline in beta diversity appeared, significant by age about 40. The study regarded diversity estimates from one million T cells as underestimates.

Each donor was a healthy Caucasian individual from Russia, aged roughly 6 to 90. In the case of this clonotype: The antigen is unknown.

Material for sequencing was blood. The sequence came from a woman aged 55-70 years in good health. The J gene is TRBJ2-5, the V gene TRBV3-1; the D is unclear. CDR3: CASSQVGNQETQYF. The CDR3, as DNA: TGTGCCAGCAGCCAAGTTGGGAACCAAGAGACCCAGTACTTC.